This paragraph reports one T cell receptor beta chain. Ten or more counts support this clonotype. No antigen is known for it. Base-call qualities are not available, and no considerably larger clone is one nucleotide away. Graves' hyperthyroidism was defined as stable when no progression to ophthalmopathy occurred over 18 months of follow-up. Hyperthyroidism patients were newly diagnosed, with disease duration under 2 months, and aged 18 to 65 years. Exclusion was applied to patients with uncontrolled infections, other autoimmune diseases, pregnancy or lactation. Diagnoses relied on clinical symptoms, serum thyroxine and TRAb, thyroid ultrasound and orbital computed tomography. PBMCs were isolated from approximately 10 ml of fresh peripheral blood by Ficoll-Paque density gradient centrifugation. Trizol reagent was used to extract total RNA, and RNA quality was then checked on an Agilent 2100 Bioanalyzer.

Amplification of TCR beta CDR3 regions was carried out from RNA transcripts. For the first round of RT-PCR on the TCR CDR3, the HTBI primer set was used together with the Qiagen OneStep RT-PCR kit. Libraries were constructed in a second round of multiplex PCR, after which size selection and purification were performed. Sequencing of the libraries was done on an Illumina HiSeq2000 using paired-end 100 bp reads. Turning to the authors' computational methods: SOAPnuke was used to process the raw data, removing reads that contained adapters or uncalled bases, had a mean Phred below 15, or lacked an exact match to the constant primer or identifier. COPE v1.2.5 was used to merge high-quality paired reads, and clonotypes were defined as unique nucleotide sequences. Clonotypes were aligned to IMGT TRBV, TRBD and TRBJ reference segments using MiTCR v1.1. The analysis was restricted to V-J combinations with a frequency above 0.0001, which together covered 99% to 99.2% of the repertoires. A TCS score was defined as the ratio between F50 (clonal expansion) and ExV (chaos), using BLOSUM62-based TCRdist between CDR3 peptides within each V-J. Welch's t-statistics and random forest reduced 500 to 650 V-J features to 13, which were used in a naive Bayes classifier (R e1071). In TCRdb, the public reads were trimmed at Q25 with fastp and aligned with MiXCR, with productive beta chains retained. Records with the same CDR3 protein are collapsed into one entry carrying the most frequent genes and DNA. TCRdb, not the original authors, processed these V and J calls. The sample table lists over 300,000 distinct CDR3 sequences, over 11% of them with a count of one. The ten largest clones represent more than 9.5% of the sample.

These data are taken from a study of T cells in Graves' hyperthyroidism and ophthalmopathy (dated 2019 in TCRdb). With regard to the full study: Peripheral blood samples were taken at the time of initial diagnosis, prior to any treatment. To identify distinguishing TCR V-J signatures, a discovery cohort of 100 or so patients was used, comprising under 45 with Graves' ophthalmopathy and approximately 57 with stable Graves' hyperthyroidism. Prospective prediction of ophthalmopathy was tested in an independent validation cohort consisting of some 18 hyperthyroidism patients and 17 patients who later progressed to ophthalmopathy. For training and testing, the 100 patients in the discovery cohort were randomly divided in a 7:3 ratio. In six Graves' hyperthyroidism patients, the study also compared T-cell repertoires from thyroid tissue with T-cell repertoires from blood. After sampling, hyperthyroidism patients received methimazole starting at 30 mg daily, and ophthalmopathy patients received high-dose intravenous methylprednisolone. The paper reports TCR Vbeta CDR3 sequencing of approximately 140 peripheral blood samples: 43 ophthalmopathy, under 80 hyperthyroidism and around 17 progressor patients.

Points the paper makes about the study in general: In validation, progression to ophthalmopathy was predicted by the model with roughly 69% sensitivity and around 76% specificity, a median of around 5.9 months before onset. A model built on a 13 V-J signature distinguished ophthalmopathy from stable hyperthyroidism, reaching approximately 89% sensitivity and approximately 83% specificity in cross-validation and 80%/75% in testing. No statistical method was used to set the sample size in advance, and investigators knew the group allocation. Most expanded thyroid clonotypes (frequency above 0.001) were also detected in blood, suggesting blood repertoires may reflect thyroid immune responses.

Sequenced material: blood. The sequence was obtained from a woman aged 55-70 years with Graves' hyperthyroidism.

The CDR3 region reads CASSVTGGAGYGYTF. The DNA is as follows: TGTGCCAGCAGCGTTACAGGGGGCGCAGGCTATGGCTACACCTTC. This sequence uses TRBV9 and TRBJ1-2, and 9 junctional nucleotides match TRBD1. Trimming accounts for 2 bases at V and 4 bases at J, while the number of junction bases matched to no gene is 6. CDR1 is given as SGDLS and CDR2 as YYNGEE, both from the germline V gene. From its cysteine to its phenylalanine, the CDR3 spans 15 amino acids. This entry keeps only the CDR3 DNA: 45 bases, framed from base 1. With all but the CDR3 taken from the reference TRBV9 and TRBJ1-2 genes, the full variable domain is: DSGVTQTPKHLITATGQRVTLRCSPRSGDLSVYWYQQSLDQGLQFLIQYYNGEERAKGNILERFSAQQFPDLHSELNLSSLELGDSALYFCASSVTGGAGYGYTFGSGTRLTVV.